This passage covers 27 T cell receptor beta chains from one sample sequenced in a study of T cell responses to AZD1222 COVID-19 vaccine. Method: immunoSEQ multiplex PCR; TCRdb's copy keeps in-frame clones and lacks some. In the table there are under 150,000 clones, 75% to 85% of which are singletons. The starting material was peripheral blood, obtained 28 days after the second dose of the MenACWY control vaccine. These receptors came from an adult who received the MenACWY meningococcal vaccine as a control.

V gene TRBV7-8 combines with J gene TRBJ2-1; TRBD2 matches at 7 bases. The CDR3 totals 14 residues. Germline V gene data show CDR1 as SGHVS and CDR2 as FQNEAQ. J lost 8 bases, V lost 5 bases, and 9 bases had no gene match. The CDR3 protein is CASSRWSGTDEQFF. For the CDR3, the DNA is TGTGCCAGCAGCCGCTGGAGCGGGACCGATGAGCAGTTCTTC.

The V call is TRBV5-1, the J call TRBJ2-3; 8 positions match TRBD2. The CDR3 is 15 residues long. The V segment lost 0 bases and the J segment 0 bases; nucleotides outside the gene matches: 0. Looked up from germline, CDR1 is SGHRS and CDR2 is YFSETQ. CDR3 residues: CASSLAGGSTDTQYF. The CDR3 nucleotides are TGCGCCAGCAGCTTGGCGGGAGGGAGCACAGATACGCAGTATTTT.

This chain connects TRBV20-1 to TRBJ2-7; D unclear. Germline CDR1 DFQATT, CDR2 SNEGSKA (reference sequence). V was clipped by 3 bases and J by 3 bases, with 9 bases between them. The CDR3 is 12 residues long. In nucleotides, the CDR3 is TGCAGTGCTAGTCAGCTCCGCTACGAGCAGTACGTC. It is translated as CSASQLRYEQYV.

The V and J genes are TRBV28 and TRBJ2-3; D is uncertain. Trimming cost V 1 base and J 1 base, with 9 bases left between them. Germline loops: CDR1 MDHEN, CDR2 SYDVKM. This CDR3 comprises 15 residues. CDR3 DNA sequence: TGTGCCAGCAGTTTATTGGGCAGTCGCACAGATACGCAGTATTTT. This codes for CASSLLGSRTDTQYF.

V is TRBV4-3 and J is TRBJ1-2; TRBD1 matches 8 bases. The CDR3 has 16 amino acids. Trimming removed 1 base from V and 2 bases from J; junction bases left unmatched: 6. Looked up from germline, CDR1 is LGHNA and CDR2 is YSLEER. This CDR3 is CASSQGLGQENYGYTF. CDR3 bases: TGCGCCAGCAGCCAAGGCCTGGGACAGGAGAACTATGGCTACACCTTC.

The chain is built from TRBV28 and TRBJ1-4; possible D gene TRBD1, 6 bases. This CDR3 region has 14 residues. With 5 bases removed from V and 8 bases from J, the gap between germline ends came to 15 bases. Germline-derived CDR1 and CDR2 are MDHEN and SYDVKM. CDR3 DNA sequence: TGTGCCAGCAGTCCTCTTACAGGGAAAGAAAAACTGTTTTTT. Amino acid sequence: CASSPLTGKEKLFF. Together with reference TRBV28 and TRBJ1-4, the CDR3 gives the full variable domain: DVKVTQSSRYLVKRTGEKVFLECVQDMDHENMFWYRQDPGLGLRLIYFSYDVKMKEKGDIPEGYSVSREKKERFSLILESASTNQTSMYLCASSPLTGKEKLFFGSGTQLSVL.

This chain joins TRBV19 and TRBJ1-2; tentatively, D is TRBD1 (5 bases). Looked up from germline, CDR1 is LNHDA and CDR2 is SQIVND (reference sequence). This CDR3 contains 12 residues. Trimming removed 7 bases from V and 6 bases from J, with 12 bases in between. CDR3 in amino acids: CASTRDLNGYTF. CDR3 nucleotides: TGTGCCAGTACGAGGGACCTTAATGGCTACACCTTC.

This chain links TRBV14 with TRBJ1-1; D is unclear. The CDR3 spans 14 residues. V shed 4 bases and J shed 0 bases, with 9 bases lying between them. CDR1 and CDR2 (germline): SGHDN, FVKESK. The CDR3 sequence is CASSLSLMNTEAFF. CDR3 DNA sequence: TGTGCCAGCAGCCTATCTTTGATGAACACTGAAGCTTTCTTT.

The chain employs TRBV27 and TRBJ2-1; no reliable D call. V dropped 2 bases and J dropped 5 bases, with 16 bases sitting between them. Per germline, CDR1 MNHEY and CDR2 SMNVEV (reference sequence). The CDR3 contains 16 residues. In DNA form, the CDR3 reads TGTGCCAGCAGTTTACCCGGGCCCCCTGGCCACAATGAGCAGTTCTTC. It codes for CASSLPGPPGHNEQFF.

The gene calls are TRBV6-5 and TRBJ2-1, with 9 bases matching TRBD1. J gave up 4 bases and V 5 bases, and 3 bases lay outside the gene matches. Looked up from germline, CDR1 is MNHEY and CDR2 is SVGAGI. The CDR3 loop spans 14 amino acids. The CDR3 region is CASSRTGEYNEQFF. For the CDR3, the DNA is TGTGCCAGCAGTCGGACAGGGGAGTACAATGAGCAGTTCTTC.

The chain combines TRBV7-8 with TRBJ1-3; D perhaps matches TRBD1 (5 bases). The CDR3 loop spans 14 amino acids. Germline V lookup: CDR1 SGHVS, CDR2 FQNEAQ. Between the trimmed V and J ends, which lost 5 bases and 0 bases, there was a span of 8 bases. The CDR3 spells CASSPGGSGNTIYF. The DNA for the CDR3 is TGTGCCAGCAGCCCCGGGGGCTCTGGAAACACCATATATTTT. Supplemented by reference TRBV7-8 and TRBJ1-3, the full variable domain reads GAGVSQSPRYKVAKRGQDVALRCDPISGHVSLFWYQQALGQGPEFLTYFQNEAQLDKSGLPSDRFFAERPEGSVSTLKIQRTQQEDSAVYLCASSPGGSGNTIYFGEGSWLTVV.

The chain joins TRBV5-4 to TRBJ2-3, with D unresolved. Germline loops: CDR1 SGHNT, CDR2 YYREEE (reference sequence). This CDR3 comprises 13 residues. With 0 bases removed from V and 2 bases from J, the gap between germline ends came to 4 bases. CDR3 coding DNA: TGTGCCAGCAGCTTGGCCTACACAGATACGCAGTATTTT. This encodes CASSLAYTDTQYF.

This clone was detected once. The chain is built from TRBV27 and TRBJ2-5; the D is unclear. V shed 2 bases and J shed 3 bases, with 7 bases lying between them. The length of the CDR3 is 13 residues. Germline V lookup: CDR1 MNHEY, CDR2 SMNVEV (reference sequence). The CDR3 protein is CASSLNAEETQYF. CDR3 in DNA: TGTGCCAGCAGTTTAAACGCCGAAGAGACCCAGTACTTC.

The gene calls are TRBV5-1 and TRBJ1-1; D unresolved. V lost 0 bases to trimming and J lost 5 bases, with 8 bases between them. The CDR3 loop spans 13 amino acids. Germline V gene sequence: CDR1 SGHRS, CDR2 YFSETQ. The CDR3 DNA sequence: TGCGCCAGCAGCTTGGAGGGATTTACTGAAGCTTTCTTT. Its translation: CASSLEGFTEAFF.

Here the CDR3 DNA reads TGTGCCAGCAGTTTAAGCGTTCGGGGGTCCCCAAAACTGTTTTTT. This gives the protein CASSLSVRGSPKLFF. V gene TRBV27 combines with J gene TRBJ1-4; TRBD1 might be the D (5 bases). Germline V CDR1 and CDR2: MNHEY, SMNVEV (reference sequence). The CDR3 runs 15 residues. The V end lost 2 bases, the J end lost 10 bases, and 17 bases lay between the germline ends.

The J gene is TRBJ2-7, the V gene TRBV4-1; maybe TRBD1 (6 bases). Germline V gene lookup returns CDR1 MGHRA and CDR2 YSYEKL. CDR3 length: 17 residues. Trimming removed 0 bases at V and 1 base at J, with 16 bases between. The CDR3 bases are TGCGCCAGCAGCCAAGATCGATTAGGACAGACGTCCTACGAGCAGTACTTC. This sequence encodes CASSQDRLGQTSYEQYF.

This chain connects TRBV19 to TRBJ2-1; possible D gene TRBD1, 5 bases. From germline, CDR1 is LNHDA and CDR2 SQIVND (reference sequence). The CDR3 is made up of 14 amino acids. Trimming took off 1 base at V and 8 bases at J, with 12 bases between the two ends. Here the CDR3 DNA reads TGTGCCAGTAGTATAGCCAGGGTGGGCGATGAGCAGTTCTTC. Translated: CASSIARVGDEQFF. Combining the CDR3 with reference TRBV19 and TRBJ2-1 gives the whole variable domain DGGITQSPKYLFRKEGQNVTLSCEQNLNHDAMYWYRQDPGQGLRLIYYSQIVNDFQKGDIAEGYSVSREKKESFPLTVTSAQKNPTAFYLCASSIARVGDEQFFGPGTRLTVL.

In DNA, the CDR3 is TGTGCCAGCAGCTTCGGACTAGCGGGAAAGGGGACCCAGTACTTC. The encoded protein is CASSFGLAGKGTQYF. The chain is built from TRBV7-2 and TRBJ2-5; 12 bases agree with TRBD2. CDR1 SGHTA and CDR2 FQGNSA come from the germline V gene. CDR3 size: 15 residues. The V segment lost 3 bases and the J segment 7 bases; nucleotides outside the gene matches: 6.

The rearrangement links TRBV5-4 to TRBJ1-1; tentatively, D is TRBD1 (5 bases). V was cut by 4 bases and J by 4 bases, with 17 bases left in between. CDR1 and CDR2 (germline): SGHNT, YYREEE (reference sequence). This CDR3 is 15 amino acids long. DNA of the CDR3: TGTGCCAGCAGCCCTCCTGGGACGCTCGTCACTGAAGCTTTCTTT. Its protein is CASSPPGTLVTEAFF.

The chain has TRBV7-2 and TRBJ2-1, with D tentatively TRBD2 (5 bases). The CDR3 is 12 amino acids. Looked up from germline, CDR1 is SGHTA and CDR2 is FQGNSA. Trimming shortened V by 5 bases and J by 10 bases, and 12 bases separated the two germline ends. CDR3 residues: CASSGAVAEQFF. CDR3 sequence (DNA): TGTGCCAGCAGCGGTGCTGTAGCGGAGCAGTTCTTC.

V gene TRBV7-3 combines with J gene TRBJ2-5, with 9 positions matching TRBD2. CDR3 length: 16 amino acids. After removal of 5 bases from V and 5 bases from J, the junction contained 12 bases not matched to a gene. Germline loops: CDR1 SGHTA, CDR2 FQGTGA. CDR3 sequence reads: CASSVGTSSFGETQYF. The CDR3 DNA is TGTGCCAGCAGCGTTGGGACTAGCAGCTTCGGGGAGACCCAGTACTTC.

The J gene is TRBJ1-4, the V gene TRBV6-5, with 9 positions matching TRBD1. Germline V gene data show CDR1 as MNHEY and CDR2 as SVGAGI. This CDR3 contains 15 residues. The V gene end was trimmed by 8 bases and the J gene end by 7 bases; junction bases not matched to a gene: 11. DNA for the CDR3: TGTGCCAGCTGTTTACCGGGACAGGGAGGTGAAAAACTGTTTTTT. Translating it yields CASCLPGQGGEKLFF.

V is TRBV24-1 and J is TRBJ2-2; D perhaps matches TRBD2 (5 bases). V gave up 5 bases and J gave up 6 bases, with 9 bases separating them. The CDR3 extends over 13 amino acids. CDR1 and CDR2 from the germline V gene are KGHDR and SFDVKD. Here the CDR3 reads CATSGWGAGELFF. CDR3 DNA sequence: TGTGCCACCAGTGGGTGGGGAGCCGGGGAGCTGTTTTTT.

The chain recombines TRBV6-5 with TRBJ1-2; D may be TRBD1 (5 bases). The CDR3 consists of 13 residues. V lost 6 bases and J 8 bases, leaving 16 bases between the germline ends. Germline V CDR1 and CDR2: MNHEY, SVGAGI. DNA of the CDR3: TGTGCCAGCAGAGTTACGAGGCAGGGCGGCTACACCTTC. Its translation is CASRVTRQGGYTF.

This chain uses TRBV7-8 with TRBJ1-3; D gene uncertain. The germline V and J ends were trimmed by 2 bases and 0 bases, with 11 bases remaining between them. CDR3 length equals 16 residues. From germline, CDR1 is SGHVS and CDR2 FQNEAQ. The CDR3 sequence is CASSLFRAASGNTIYF. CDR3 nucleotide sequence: TGTGCCAGCAGCTTATTTAGGGCCGCCTCTGGAAACACCATATATTTT.

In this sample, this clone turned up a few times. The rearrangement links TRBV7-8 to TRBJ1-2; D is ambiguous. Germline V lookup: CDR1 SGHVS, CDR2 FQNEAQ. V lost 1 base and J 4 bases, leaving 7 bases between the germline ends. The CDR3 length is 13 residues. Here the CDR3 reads CASSLGLSYGYTF. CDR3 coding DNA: TGTGCCAGCAGCTTAGGACTCAGCTATGGCTACACCTTC.

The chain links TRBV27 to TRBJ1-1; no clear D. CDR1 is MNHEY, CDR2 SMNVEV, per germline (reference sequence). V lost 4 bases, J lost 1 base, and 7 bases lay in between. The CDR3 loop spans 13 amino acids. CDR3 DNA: TGTGCCAGCAGTTCCGAGGAGAACACTGAAGCTTTCTTT. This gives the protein CASSSEENTEAFF.